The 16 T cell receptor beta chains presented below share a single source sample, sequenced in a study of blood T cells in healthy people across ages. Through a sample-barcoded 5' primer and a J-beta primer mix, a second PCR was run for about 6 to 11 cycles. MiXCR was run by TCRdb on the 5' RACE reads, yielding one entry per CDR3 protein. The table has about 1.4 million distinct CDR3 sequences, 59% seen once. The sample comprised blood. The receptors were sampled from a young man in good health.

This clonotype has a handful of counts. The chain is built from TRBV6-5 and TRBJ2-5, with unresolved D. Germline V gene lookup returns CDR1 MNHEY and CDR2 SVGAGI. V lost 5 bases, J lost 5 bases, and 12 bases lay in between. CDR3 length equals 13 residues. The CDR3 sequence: CASSGPMGETQYF. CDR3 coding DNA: TGTGCCAGCAGTGGACCTATGGGGGAGACCCAGTACTTC.

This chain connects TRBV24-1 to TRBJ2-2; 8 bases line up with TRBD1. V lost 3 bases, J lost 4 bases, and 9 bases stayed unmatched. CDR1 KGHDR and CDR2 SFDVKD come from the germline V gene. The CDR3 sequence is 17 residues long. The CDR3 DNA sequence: TGTGCCACCAGTGATGCACCGGGACAGGTTTCCACCGGGGAGCTGTTTTTT. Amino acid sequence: CATSDAPGQVSTGELFF.

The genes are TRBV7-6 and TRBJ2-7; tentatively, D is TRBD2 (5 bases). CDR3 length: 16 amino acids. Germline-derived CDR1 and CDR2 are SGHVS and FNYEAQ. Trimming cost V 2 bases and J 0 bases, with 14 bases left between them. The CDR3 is CASSLSSGMSSYEQYF. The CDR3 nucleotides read TGTGCCAGCAGCTTAAGCTCCGGGATGAGCTCCTACGAGCAGTACTTC.

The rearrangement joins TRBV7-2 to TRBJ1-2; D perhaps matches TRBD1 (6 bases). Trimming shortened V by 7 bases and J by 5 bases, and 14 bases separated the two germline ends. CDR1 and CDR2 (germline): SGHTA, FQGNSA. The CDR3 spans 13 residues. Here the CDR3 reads CASNKQGGYGYTF. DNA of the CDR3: TGTGCCAGCAACAAACAGGGTGGATATGGCTACACCTTC.

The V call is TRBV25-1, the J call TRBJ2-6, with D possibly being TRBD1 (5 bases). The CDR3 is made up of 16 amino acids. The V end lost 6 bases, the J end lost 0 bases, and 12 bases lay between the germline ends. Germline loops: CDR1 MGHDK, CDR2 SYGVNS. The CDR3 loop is CASRPRQNSGANVLTF. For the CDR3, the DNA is TGTGCCAGCAGGCCAAGACAGAACTCTGGGGCCAACGTCCTGACTTTC.

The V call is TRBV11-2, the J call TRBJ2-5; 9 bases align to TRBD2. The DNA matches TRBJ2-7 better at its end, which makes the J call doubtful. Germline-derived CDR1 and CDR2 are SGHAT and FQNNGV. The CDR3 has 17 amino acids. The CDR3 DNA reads TGTGCCAGCAACCATCCCAGCGGGGTTAGCGGGAGCCACGAGCAGTACTTC. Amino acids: CASNHPSGVSGSHEQYF.

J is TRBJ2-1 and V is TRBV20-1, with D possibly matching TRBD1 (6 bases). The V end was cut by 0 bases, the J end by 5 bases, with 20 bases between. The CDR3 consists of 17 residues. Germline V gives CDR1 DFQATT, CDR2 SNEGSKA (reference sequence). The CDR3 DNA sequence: TGCAGTGCTAGAGATCCCCCGACAGGCTACGACCACAATGAGCAGTTCTTC. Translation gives CSARDPPTGYDHNEQFF.

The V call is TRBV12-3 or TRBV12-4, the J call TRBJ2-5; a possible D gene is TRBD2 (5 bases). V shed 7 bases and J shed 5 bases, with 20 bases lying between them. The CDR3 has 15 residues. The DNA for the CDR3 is TGTGCCAGCACCTTTCGAGGGCGGACTGGGGAGACCCAGTACTTC. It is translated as CASTFRGRTGETQYF.

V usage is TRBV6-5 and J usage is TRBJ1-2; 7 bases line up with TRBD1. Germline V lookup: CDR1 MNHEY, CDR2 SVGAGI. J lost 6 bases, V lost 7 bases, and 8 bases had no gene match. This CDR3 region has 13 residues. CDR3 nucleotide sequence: TGTGCCAGCACACCGACAGGGATCAATGGCTACACCTTC. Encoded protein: CASTPTGINGYTF.

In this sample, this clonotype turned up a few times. CDR3 residues: CASSSQQGRGTQYF. In nucleotides, the CDR3 is TGTGCCAGCAGTTCCCAACAGGGTCGTGGGACCCAGTACTTC. This chain uses TRBV27 with TRBJ2-5, with D possibly TRBD1 on 6 matching bases. V was shortened by 4 bases and J by 7 bases, with 16 bases between the two germline ends. The CDR3 length is 14 residues. From germline, CDR1 is MNHEY and CDR2 SMNVEV (reference sequence).

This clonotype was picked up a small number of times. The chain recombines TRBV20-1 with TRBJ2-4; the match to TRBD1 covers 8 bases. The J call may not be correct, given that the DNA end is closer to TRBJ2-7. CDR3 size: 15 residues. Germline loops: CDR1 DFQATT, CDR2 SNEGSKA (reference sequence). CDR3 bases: TGCAGTGCTCCGAATCAGGACAGGGAGCCCTACGAGCAGTACTTC. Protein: CSAPNQDREPYEQYF.

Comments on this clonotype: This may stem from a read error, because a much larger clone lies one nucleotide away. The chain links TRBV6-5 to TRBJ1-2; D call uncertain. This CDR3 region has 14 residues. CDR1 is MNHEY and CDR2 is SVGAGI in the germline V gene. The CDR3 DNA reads TGTGCCAGCAGTGACTCGGGTAACCTCTATGGCTACACCTTC. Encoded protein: CASSDSGNLYGYTF.

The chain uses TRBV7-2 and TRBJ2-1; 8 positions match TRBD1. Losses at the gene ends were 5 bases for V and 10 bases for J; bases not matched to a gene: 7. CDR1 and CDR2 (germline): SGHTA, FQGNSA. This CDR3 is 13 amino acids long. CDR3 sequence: CASSTLQGGEQFF. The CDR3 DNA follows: TGTGCCAGCAGCACTTTACAGGGGGGAGAGCAGTTCTTC.

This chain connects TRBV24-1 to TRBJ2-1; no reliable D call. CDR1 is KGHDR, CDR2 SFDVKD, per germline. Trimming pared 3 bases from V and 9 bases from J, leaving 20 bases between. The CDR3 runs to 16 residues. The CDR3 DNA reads TGTGCCACCAGTGATCCGAAGGGCTCCCGGTGGGGTGAGCAGTTCTTC. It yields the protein CATSDPKGSRWGEQFF.

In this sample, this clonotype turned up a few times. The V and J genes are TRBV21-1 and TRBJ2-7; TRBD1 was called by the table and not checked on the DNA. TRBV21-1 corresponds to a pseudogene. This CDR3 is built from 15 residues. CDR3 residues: CASSKVLDSFYEQYF. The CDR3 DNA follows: TGTGCCAGCAGCAAAGTTTTAGACAGTTTCTACGAGCAGTACTTC.

CDR3 sequence: CSAPDIPGSPLHF. Here the CDR3 DNA reads TGCAGTGCTCCAGACATCCCTGGATCACCCCTCCACTTT. This chain links TRBV20-1 with TRBJ1-6; unclear D gene. This CDR3 spans 13 amino acids. Germline V gene data show CDR1 as DFQATT and CDR2 as SNEGSKA (reference sequence). Trimming removed 5 bases from V and 10 bases from J, with 15 bases in between.